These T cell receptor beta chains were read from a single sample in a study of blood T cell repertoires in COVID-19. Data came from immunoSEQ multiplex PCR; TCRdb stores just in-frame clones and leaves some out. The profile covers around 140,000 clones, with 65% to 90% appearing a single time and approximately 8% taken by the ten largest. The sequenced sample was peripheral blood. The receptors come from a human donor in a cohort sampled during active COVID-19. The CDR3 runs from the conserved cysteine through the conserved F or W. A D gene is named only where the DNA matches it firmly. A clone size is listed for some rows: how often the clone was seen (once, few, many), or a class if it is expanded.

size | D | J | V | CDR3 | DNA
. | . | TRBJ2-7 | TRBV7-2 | CASSLDRVSEQYF | TGTGCCAGCAGCTTAGACCGGGTTTCCGAGCAGTACTTC
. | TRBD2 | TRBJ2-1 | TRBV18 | CASSRTGTSGIYEQFF | TGTGCCAGCTCAAGAACCGGGACTAGCGGGATATATGAGCAGTTCTTC
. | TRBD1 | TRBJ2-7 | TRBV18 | CASSTGQESYEQYF | TGTGCCAGCTCAACGGGACAGGAGTCCTACGAGCAGTACTTC
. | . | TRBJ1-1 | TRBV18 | CASSPDQGFEAFF | TGTGCCAGCTCACCCGATCAGGGATTTGAAGCTTTCTTT
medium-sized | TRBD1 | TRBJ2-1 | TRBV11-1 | CASSLEQGNYNEQFF | TGTGCCAGCAGCTTAGAACAGGGGAACTACAATGAGCAGTTCTTC
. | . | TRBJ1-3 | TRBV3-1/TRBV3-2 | CASSPGDGNTIYF | TGTGCCAGCAGCCCAGGTGATGGAAACACCATATATTTT
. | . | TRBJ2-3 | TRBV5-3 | CARSKPGVSTDTQYF | TGTGCCAGAAGCAAACCAGGGGTCTCCACAGATACGCAGTATTTT
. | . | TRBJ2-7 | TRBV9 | CASSDPTSFVQYF | TGTGCCAGCAGCGACCCAACTAGTTTCGTTCAGTACTTC
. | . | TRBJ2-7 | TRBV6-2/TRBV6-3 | CASSSYGARYEQYF | TGTGCCAGCAGTTCCTATGGGGCTCGCTACGAGCAGTACTTC
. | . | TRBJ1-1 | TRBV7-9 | CASSLTQNTEAFF | TGTGCCAGCAGCTTAACTCAGAACACTGAAGCTTTCTTT
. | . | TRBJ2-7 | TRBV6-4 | CASTFSPGRNSYEQYF | TGTGCCAGCACCTTTTCCCCAGGGCGGAACTCCTACGAGCAGTACTTC
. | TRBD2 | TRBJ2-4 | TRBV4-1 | CASGILAGGRKTIGHESGIQYF | TGCGCCAGCGGCATCCTAGCGGGAGGGCGCAAAACTATCGGCCACGAATCGGGCATTCAGTACTTC
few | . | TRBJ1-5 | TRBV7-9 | CASSLDSGDQPQHF | TGTGCCAGCAGCTTAGACTCAGGGGACCAGCCCCAGCATTTT
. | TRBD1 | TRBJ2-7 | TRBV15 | CATSREGQGYEQYF | TGTGCCACCAGCAGAGAAGGACAGGGCTACGAGCAGTACTTC
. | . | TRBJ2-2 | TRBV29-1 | CSVEKQGQDTGELFF | TGCAGCGTTGAAAAGCAGGGCCAGGACACCGGGGAGCTGTTTTTT
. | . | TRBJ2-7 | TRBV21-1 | CASSKTAGQGAENGSYEQYF | TGTGCCAGCAGCAAGACGGCGGGACAGGGGGCCGAGAACGGCTCCTACGAGCAGTACTTC
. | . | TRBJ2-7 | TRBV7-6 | CASSYLSFGDSYEQYF | TGTGCCAGCAGCTACCTCTCTTTCGGGGACTCCTACGAGCAGTACTTC
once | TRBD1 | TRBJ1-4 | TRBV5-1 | CASRLGTVDNEKLFF | TGCGCCAGCAGACTCGGGACAGTCGATAATGAAAAACTGTTTTTT
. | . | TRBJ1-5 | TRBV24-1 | CATSDSGGHQPQHF | TGTGCCACCAGTGATTCGGGGGGCCATCAGCCCCAGCATTTT
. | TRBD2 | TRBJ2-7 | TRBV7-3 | CASSLTASGTYEQYF | TGTGCCAGCAGCTTAACGGCTAGCGGGACCTACGAGCAGTACTTC
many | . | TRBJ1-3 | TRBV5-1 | CASSLGDGGYSGNTIYF | TGCGCCAGCAGCTTGGGAGACGGGGGATACTCTGGAAACACCATATATTTT
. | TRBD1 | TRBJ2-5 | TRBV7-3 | CASSGTGGAGETQYF | TGTGCCAGCAGCGGGACAGGTGGAGCCGGGGAGACCCAGTACTTC
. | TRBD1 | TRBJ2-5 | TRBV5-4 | CASSSQGKQETQYF | TGTGCCAGCAGCTCACAGGGGAAGCAAGAGACCCAGTACTTC
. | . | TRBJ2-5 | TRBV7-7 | CASSQDSRQTQYF | TGTGCCAGCAGCCAGGACAGTCGGCAGACCCAGTACTTC
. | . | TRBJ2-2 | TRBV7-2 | CASSLGWQGFANTGELFF | TGTGCCAGCAGCTTAGGGTGGCAGGGGTTTGCGAACACCGGGGAGCTGTTTTTT
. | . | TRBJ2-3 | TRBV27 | CASSLGGGSTDTQYF | TGTGCCAGCAGTTTAGGTGGGGGGAGCACAGATACGCAGTATTTT
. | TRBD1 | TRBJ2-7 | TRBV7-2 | CASRRDRGPPYEQYF | TGTGCCAGCAGACGCGACAGGGGGCCCCCCTACGAGCAGTACTTC
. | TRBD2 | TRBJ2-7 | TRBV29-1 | CSVDSPGLAGVGEQYF | TGCAGCGTCGATAGTCCGGGACTAGCGGGAGTCGGGGAGCAGTACTTC
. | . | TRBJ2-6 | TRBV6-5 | CASGRKFSGANVLTF | TGTGCCAGCGGCAGGAAGTTCTCTGGGGCCAACGTCCTGACTTTC
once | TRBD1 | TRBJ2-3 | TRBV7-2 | CASSKDRATLTDTQYF | TGTGCCAGCAGCAAAGACAGGGCCACACTGACAGATACGCAGTATTTT
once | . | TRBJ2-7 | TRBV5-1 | CASKASEAYEQYF | TGCGCCAGCAAGGCTAGCGAAGCCTACGAGCAGTACTTC
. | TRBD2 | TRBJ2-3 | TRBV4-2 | CASSHRLAGQGDTQYF | TGTGCCAGCAGCCACAGACTAGCGGGACAAGGGGATACGCAGTATTTT
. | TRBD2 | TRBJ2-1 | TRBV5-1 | CASSGWAGAYNEQFF | TGCGCCAGCAGCGGGTGGGCGGGAGCCTACAATGAGCAGTTCTTC
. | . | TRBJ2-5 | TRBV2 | CASNRAETQYF | TGTGCCAGCAACAGGGCGGAGACCCAGTACTTC
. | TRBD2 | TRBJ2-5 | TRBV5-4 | CASSFGGASGFETQYF | TGTGCCAGCAGCTTTGGGGGGGCTAGCGGGTTCGAGACCCAGTACTTC
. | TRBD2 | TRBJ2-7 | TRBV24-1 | CATSGTSGTYEQYF | TGTGCCACCAGTGGGACTAGCGGGACCTACGAGCAGTACTTC
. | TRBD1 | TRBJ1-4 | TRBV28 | CASSGDRDRKLFF | TGTGCCAGTTCCGGGGACAGGGACAGAAAACTGTTTTTT